These T cell receptor beta chains were read from a single sample in a study of early T cells in non-severe SARS-CoV-2 infection. One entry per CDR3 protein, called by TCRdb with MiXCR from the 5' RACE reads. The repertoire holds approximately 22,000 distinct CDR3 sequences, with around 4.5% as singletons. Source material: whole blood. The receptors come from an adult who was a healthcare worker with PCR-confirmed SARS-CoV-2 infection or an uninfected control (not recorded which). The CDR3 runs from the conserved cysteine through the conserved F or W. A D gene is named only where the DNA matches it firmly. Some rows have no size entry. The others give once, few or many, or a class for an expanded clone.

CDR3,DNA,V,J,size,D
CASRGGTGPDEQYF,TGTGCCAGCAGGGGAGGGACAGGGCCCGACGAGCAGTACTTC,TRBV12-3/TRBV12-4,TRBJ2-7,few,TRBD1
CSAPPGTSSYNEQFF,TGCAGTGCCCCCCCGGGTACAAGCTCCTACAATGAGCAGTTCTTC,TRBV20-1,TRBJ2-1,.,.
CATSDFGSEAFF,TGTGCCACCAGTGATTTTGGGTCAGAAGCTTTCTTT,TRBV24-1,TRBJ1-1,.,.
CASINRDTSNEKLFF,TGTGCCAGCATCAACCGGGATACGTCTAATGAAAAACTGTTTTTT,TRBV12-3/TRBV12-4,TRBJ1-4,many,.
CASSLSAGGGYGYTF,TGTGCCAGCAGTTTAAGTGCGGGAGGCGGCTATGGCTACACCTTC,TRBV28,TRBJ1-2,many,.
CSVPGGLAGGPIGELFF,TGCAGCGTCCCCGGGGGACTAGCGGGAGGGCCGATCGGGGAGCTGTTTTTT,TRBV29-1,TRBJ2-2,many,TRBD2
CASSKAGLAGKETQYF,TGTGCCAGCAGCAAGGCGGGACTAGCGGGAAAGGAGACCCAGTACTTC,TRBV7-3,TRBJ2-5,.,TRBD2
CSARGPSGNEQFF,TGCAGTGCTAGGGGCCCTTCGGGGAATGAGCAGTTCTTC,TRBV20-1,TRBJ2-1,.,.
CASSQRRGKIGVEKLFF,TGTGCCAGCAGCCAACGGAGGGGAAAAATCGGGGTCGAAAAACTGTTTTTT,TRBV7-9,TRBJ1-4,many,.
CASSWDSGANVLTF,TGTGCCAGCAGTTGGGACTCTGGGGCCAACGTCCTGACTTTC,TRBV12-3/TRBV12-4,TRBJ2-6,many,.
CASSFRRGITEAFF,TGTGCCAGCAGTTTTCGGAGGGGGATCACTGAAGCTTTCTTT,TRBV28,TRBJ1-1,few,.
CAWSLNRLQETQYF,TGTGCCTGGAGTCTCAACAGGCTTCAAGAGACCCAGTACTTC,TRBV30,TRBJ2-5,many,.
CASSLGLAGTYEQYF,TGTGCCAGCAGCTTAGGACTAGCGGGAACCTACGAGCAGTACTTC,TRBV7-2,TRBJ2-7,many,TRBD2
CASSQQPRDYNEQFF,TGCGCCAGCAGTCAGCAGCCGAGAGACTACAATGAGCAGTTCTTC,TRBV5-1,TRBJ2-1,many,.
CASGQTRTAGNTIYF,TGTGCCAGCGGTCAAACCCGGACAGCTGGAAACACCATATATTTT,TRBV6-2/TRBV6-3,TRBJ1-3,many,.
CSARPQGAEKLFF,TGCAGTGCTAGACCCCAGGGGGCGGAAAAACTGTTTTTT,TRBV20-1,TRBJ1-4,.,TRBD1
CAIRGDVGLFF,TGTGCCATCAGGGGGGACGTGGGACTGTTTTTT,TRBV10-3,TRBJ1-4,many,.
CAISESSTSDTQYF,TGTGCCATCAGTGAGTCGAGTACCTCGGATACGCAGTATTTT,TRBV10-3,TRBJ2-3,.,.
CASSYETGGIKNTEAFF,TGTGCCAGCAGTTATGAGACCGGGGGGATCAAGAACACTGAAGCTTTCTTT,TRBV6-2/TRBV6-3,TRBJ1-1,many,.
CASSLGQNQPQHF,TGTGCCAGCAGCTTGGGACAGAATCAGCCCCAGCATTTT,TRBV7-9,TRBJ1-5,many,TRBD1
CASSIRDRTDGYTF,TGTGCCAGCAGTATCCGGGACAGGACTGATGGCTACACCTTC,TRBV2,TRBJ1-2,many,TRBD1
CASRNAETQYF,TGTGCCAGCCGCAACGCCGAGACCCAGTACTTC,TRBV12-3/TRBV12-4,TRBJ2-5,many,.
CASSLNYGYTF,TGTGCCAGCAGCCTTAACTATGGCTACACCTTC,TRBV3-1,TRBJ1-2,many,.
CASSLQGGNQPQHF,TGCGCCAGCAGCTTGCAGGGGGGAAATCAGCCCCAGCATTTT,TRBV5-1,TRBJ1-5,medium-sized,TRBD1
CASTGQPGYGYTF,TGTGCCAGCACCGGACAGCCTGGCTATGGCTACACCTTC,TRBV28,TRBJ1-2,many,.
CASSLSQLIYNSPLHF,TGTGCCAGCAGTTTAAGTCAGCTAATTTATAATTCACCCCTCCACTTT,TRBV28,TRBJ1-6,many,.
CASGLQGSDYEQYF,TGTGCCAGCGGCTTACAGGGGTCTGACTACGAGCAGTACTTC,TRBV5-4,TRBJ2-7,.,TRBD1
CSATDGLAGVDTQYF,TGCAGTGCTACAGACGGACTAGCGGGAGTAGATACGCAGTATTTT,TRBV20-1,TRBJ2-3,many,TRBD2
CASSLTPRLQPQHF,TGTGCCAGCAGCTTAACCCCCAGGCTGCAGCCCCAGCATTTT,TRBV7-8,TRBJ1-5,many,.
CASSGGLAGVEQYF,TGTGCCAGCAGCGGGGGACTAGCGGGAGTCGAGCAGTACTTC,TRBV2,TRBJ2-7,many,TRBD2
CSVEGGAGLSEQYF,TGCAGCGTTGAGGGGGGGGCCGGTCTTTCGGAGCAGTACTTC,TRBV29-1,TRBJ2-7,many,.
CASSELGAQGTGELFF,TGTGCCAGCAGTGAATTAGGGGCACAGGGCACCGGGGAGCTGTTTTTT,TRBV25-1,TRBJ2-2,many,.
CASSPPSTVYHTEAFF,TGTGCCAGCAGTCCTCCCTCCACTGTTTATCACACTGAAGCTTTCTTT,TRBV12-3/TRBV12-4,TRBJ1-1,many,.
CASSFGTAPYEQYF,TGTGCCAGCAGTTTCGGGACAGCTCCTTACGAGCAGTACTTC,TRBV12-3/TRBV12-4,TRBJ2-7,many,TRBD1
CASKQGGGAENTIYF,TGTGCCAGCAAGCAAGGAGGGGGCGCGGAAAACACCATATATTTT,TRBV12-3/TRBV12-4,TRBJ1-3,few,TRBD1
CATRGGNYGYTF,TGTGCCACCCGGGGGGGAAACTATGGCTACACCTTC,TRBV6-5,TRBJ1-2,many,.
CASRLGQVNQPQHF,TGTGCCAGCAGGCTGGGACAGGTGAATCAGCCCCAGCATTTT,TRBV12-3/TRBV12-4,TRBJ1-5,.,TRBD1
CASSQVNGFPNNSPLHF,TGTGCCAGCAGCCAAGTAAATGGATTTCCGAATAATTCACCCCTCCACTTT,TRBV4-2,TRBJ1-6,many,.
CASSQVIREQPQHF,TGTGCCAGCAGCCAAGTAATCAGGGAACAGCCCCAGCATTTT,TRBV3-1,TRBJ1-5,.,.
CASSSGAETQETQYF,TGTGCCAGCAGTTCCGGTGCAGAGACACAAGAGACCCAGTACTTC,TRBV28,TRBJ2-5,many,.
CASSQTDLNYGYTF,TGTGCCAGCAGCCAGACGGACCTTAACTATGGCTACACCTTC,TRBV3-1,TRBJ1-2,many,.
CAISETLRTGGTDTQYF,TGTGCCATCAGTGAAACCCTAAGGACAGGGGGCACAGATACGCAGTATTTT,TRBV10-3,TRBJ2-3,many,TRBD1
CASSLDRSGRIYGYTF,TGTGCCAGCAGCTTAGATCGTTCCGGCCGTATCTATGGCTACACCTTC,TRBV11-2,TRBJ1-2,many,.
CASSIGGSTDTQYF,TGTGCCAGCAGCATCGGTGGCTCCACAGATACGCAGTATTTT,TRBV6-4,TRBJ2-3,few,.
CASRGPVTGGELFF,TGTGCCAGCAGAGGACCGGTCACAGGCGGGGAGCTGTTTTTT,TRBV6-5,TRBJ2-2,many,.
CASSLAGGQNEQFF,TGTGCCAGCAGCTTAGCGGGAGGGCAAAATGAGCAGTTCTTC,TRBV11-2,TRBJ2-1,many,TRBD2
CASSIGMAGGHITGELFF,TGTGCCAGTAGTATAGGAATGGCGGGAGGGCACATCACCGGGGAGCTGTTTTTT,TRBV19,TRBJ2-2,.,TRBD2
CSARAVGGTGQFGNSPLHF,TGCAGTGCTAGAGCTGTCGGCGGGACAGGTCAATTTGGGAATTCACCCCTCCACTTT,TRBV20-1,TRBJ1-6,few,TRBD1
CASSPPGVVSYEQYF,TGTGCCAGCTCACCACCGGGCGTGGTGTCCTACGAGCAGTACTTC,TRBV18,TRBJ2-7,many,.
CASSQGGGYLYEQYF,TGCGCCAGCAGCCAAGGAGGAGGGTACCTCTACGAGCAGTACTTC,TRBV4-3,TRBJ2-7,many,.
CASSAETGGSSYGYEQYF,TGTGCCAGCAGCGCCGAAACAGGGGGTTCTTCTTATGGCTACGAGCAGTACTTC,TRBV9,TRBJ2-7,.,TRBD1
CAWSVQAGREKLFF,TGTGCCTGGAGTGTACAGGCAGGGCGTGAAAAACTGTTTTTT,TRBV30,TRBJ1-4,many,.
CASSRKRDGSTEAFF,TGTGCCAGCAGCAGGAAAAGGGATGGGTCGACTGAAGCTTTCTTT,TRBV7-2,TRBJ1-1,many,.
CASSQVGYEQYF,TGTGCCAGCAGCCAAGTCGGCTACGAGCAGTACTTC,TRBV4-2,TRBJ2-7,.,.
CAISESRYEQYF,TGTGCCATCAGTGAGTCAAGGTACGAGCAGTACTTC,TRBV10-3,TRBJ2-7,many,.
CASSLGSGIYEQYF,TGTGCCAGCAGCTTAGGGTCAGGGATATACGAGCAGTACTTC,TRBV11-2,TRBJ2-7,many,.
CASSFGERGYTF,TGTGCCAGCAGTTTCGGGGAGCGAGGCTACACCTTC,TRBV28,TRBJ1-2,many,.
CASSLEPGSGKLFF,TGTGCCAGCAGCTTAGAACCCGGTAGCGGCAAGCTGTTCTTC,TRBV11-2,TRBJ2-1,medium-sized,.
CASSLTGTSTDTQYF,TGTGCCAGCAGTTTAACGGGAACTAGCACAGATACGCAGTATTTT,TRBV28,TRBJ2-3,.,.
CASTLSGGRYNEQFF,TGTGCCAGCACCCTTAGCGGGGGCAGATACAATGAGCAGTTCTTC,TRBV7-2,TRBJ2-1,few,TRBD2